One sample yielded the 18 T cell receptor beta chains listed below, sequenced in a study of cytomegalovirus exposure and HLA in healthy donors. Primers: 60 Vbeta forward and 13 Jbeta reverse. Using immunoSEQ multiplex PCR, the repertoire was profiled, and TCRdb retains in-frame clones only, with some absent. Seen here are some 200,000 clones, about 80% observed once, and the top ten hold about 2.6%. Sequencing input: PBMCs. The receptors originated from a woman aged 45-65 years in good health and CMV-seropositive.

The V and J genes are TRBV29-1 and TRBJ1-1; TRBD1 agrees at 7 bases. There are 15 residues in the CDR3. Trimming cost V 0 bases and J 11 bases; bases outside gene matches: 15. Germline CDR1 SQVTM, CDR2 ANQGSEA. The CDR3 sequence: CSVEDQGVLISTAFF. For the CDR3, the DNA is TGCAGCGTTGAAGACCAGGGGGTTCTTATTAGTACGGCTTTCTTT.

V is TRBV10-3 and J is TRBJ1-6, with 7 bases fitting TRBD1. The CDR3 runs 19 residues. CDR1 and CDR2 from the germline V gene are ENHRY and SYGVKD. Trimming at V came to 10 bases and at J to 2 bases, leaving 20 bases not matched to a gene. CDR3 coding DNA: TGTGCCACGAAAGGTCCGGGACAGTCCTCGACGGCCTATAATTCACCCCTCCACTTT. Its translation is CATKGPGQSSTAYNSPLHF.

V and J are TRBV5-8 and TRBJ2-7, with 11 positions matching TRBD1. Trimming at V came to 4 bases and at J to 2 bases, leaving 2 bases not matched to a gene. The CDR3 loop spans 14 amino acids. Germline lookup yields CDR1 SGHTS and CDR2 YDEGEE. The CDR3 coding sequence is TGTGCCAGCAGCACGGGACAGGGGGCCTACGAGCAGTACTTC. Translated: CASSTGQGAYEQYF.

As for this clone: At one boundary the junction diverges from the germline segment, which might be a read error. The chain uses TRBV5-6 and TRBJ1-6; unclear D gene. This CDR3 spans 15 amino acids. The germline CDR1 and CDR2 sequences are SGHDT and YYEEEE. CDR3 sequence: CASSLGSSYNSPLHF. The DNA for the CDR3 is TGTGCCAGCAGTTTGGGTAGCTCCTATAATTCACCCCTCCACTTT.

This clone was seen a handful of times. The gene calls are TRBV5-4 and TRBJ1-1, with D unresolved. Germline values: CDR1 SGHNT, CDR2 YYREEE (reference sequence). The CDR3 is made up of 12 amino acids. V was cut by 0 bases and J by 7 bases, with 7 bases left in between. CDR3 coding DNA: TGTGCCAGCAGCTTGGACAGCCTTGAAGCTTTCTTT. This encodes CASSLDSLEAFF.

The chain joins TRBV11-1 to TRBJ2-4; D is possibly TRBD1 (7 bases). V lost 6 bases and J 4 bases, leaving 16 bases between the germline ends. The CDR3 extends over 15 amino acids. Germline assignment: CDR1 SGHAT and CDR2 FQDESV (reference sequence). The CDR3 DNA is TGTGCCAGCAGTGATGCGGGGACAGAGAAAAACATTCAGTACTTC. This gives the protein CASSDAGTEKNIQYF. Full variable domain (outside the CDR3, taken from reference TRBV11-1 and TRBJ2-4): EAEVAQSPRYKITEKSQAVAFWCDPISGHATLYWYRQILGQGPELLVQFQDESVVDDSQLPKDRFSAERLKGVDSTLKIQPAELGDSAMYLCASSDAGTEKNIQYFGAGTRLSVL.

CDR3 region: CASSPPGQVRTPQHF. CDR3 nucleotides: TGTGCCAGCTCACCACCGGGACAGGTTAGGACGCCCCAGCATTTT. The J gene is TRBJ1-5, the V gene TRBV18; 8 bases align to TRBD1. This CDR3 contains 15 residues. J lost 9 bases, V lost 0 bases, and 7 bases had no gene match. CDR1 and CDR2 from the germline V gene are KGHSH and LQKENI.

This CDR3 reads CASSPGTGAGTEAFF. CDR3 DNA: TGTGCCAGCAGCCCGGGGACAGGGGCGGGGACTGAAGCTTTCTTT. V gene TRBV7-9 combines with J gene TRBJ1-1; TRBD1 matches 10 bases. J was trimmed by 5 bases and V by 5 bases; bases with no gene match: 8. The CDR3 is made up of 15 amino acids. In germline, CDR1 is SEHNR, CDR2 FQNEAQ (reference sequence). The whole variable domain, filled in from reference TRBV7-9 and TRBJ1-1, reads DTGVSQNPRHKITKRGQNVTFRCDPISEHNRLYWYRQTLGQGPEFLTYFQNEAQLEKSRLLSDRFSAERPKGSFSTLEIQRTEQGDSAMYLCASSPGTGAGTEAFFGQGTRLTVV.

The genes are TRBV6-5 and TRBJ1-2; D is unclear. Germline CDR1 and CDR2: MNHEY and SVGAGI. Trimming removed 2 bases at V and 3 bases at J, with 16 bases between. This CDR3 spans 16 amino acids. The CDR3 loop is CASSYGLGGNDYGYTF. The CDR3, as DNA: TGTGCCAGCAGTTACGGACTGGGTGGAAACGACTATGGCTACACCTTC.

The V and J genes are TRBV7-3 and TRBJ2-1; 7 bases are a match to TRBD1. V trimming: 0 bases; J trimming: 4 bases; junction bases outside the gene matches: 9. Germline V gene sequence: CDR1 SGHTA, CDR2 FQGTGA. The CDR3 is 17 amino acids. The CDR3 here is CASSLTVSAGGYNEQFF. The CDR3 nucleotides read TGTGCCAGCAGCTTAACCGTGAGTGCAGGGGGTTACAATGAGCAGTTCTTC.

This chain connects TRBV6-5 to TRBJ1-1; TRBD1 is a possible D gene (5 bases). CDR1 and CDR2 (germline): MNHEY, SVGAGI. The CDR3 length is 15 residues. The ends were cut back, 6 bases at V and 5 bases at J, with 19 bases in the middle. CDR3 in DNA: TGTGCCAGCAGGCACGATGCCTCAGGGAGGACTGAAGCTTTCTTT. Its protein product is CASRHDASGRTEAFF.

The rearrangement uses TRBV4-2 and TRBJ1-5, with 7 bases aligning to TRBD1. This CDR3 region has 16 residues. The J segment lost 3 bases and the V segment lost 5 bases, leaving 10 bases of the junction unmatched. CDR1 and CDR2 from the germline V gene are LGHNA and YNFKEQ. The CDR3 here is CASSLQLGGFNQPQHF. The CDR3 bases are TGTGCCAGCAGCTTGCAATTAGGGGGCTTCAATCAGCCCCAGCATTTT.

The rearrangement uses TRBV2 and TRBJ1-6; a possible D gene is TRBD1 (5 bases). The CDR3 sequence is 14 residues long. Germline CDR1 is SNHLY and CDR2 is FYNNEI. V lost 5 bases and J lost 7, with 12 bases in between. CDR3 nucleotides: TGTGCCAGCAGTCTTACAGGAATAAATTCACCCCTCCACTTT. Amino acid sequence: CASSLTGINSPLHF. Using reference TRBV2 and TRBJ1-6 for the parts outside the CDR3, the full variable domain is EPEVTQTPSHQVTQMGQEVILRCVPISNHLYFYWYRQILGQKVEFLVSFYNNEISEKSEIFDDQFSVERPDGSNFTLKIRSTKLEDSAMYFCASSLTGINSPLHFGNGTRLTVT.

The chain links TRBV9 to TRBJ2-1; weak D call: TRBD1 (6 bases). The CDR3 is 16 residues long. V lost 0 bases and J lost 2, with 12 bases in between. Germline V lookup: CDR1 SGDLS, CDR2 YYNGEE. CDR3 nucleotides: TGTGCCAGCAGCGTAGTACCCGGACAGCCCTACAATGAGCAGTTCTTC. It translates to CASSVVPGQPYNEQFF.

The chain is built from TRBV6-1 and TRBJ1-2; 9 bases are a match to TRBD1. The germline CDR1 and CDR2 sequences are MNHNS and SASEGT. The CDR3 is 15 amino acids. The ends lost 7 bases at V and 4 bases at J; junction bases unmatched: 10. The CDR3 protein is CASTPISTGGYGYTF. For the CDR3, the DNA is TGTGCCAGCACCCCTATCTCGACAGGGGGCTATGGCTACACCTTC.

The chain couples TRBV18 to TRBJ2-7; 7 bases agree with TRBD1. The CDR3 is made up of 15 amino acids. CDR1 and CDR2 (germline): KGHSH, LQKENI. Trimming at V came to 4 bases and at J to 1 base, leaving 7 bases not matched to a gene. CDR3 residues: CASSRDPGQSYEQYF. In DNA form, the CDR3 reads TGTGCCAGCTCACGAGACCCGGGACAGTCCTACGAGCAGTACTTC.

The V and J genes are TRBV30 and TRBJ1-6, with D maybe TRBD1 (5 bases). The CDR3 runs to 15 residues. Germline CDR1 GTSNPN, CDR2 SVGIG (reference sequence). Trimming removed 2 bases at V and 10 bases at J, with 18 bases between. In nucleotides, the CDR3 is TGTGCCTGGAGTACAGCAGGGTCGGGAGGGTCACCCCTCCACTTT. It is translated as CAWSTAGSGGSPLHF. Based on the CDR3 plus reference TRBV30 and TRBJ1-6, the full variable domain is SQTIHQWPATLVQPVGSPLSLECTVEGTSNPNLYWYRQAAGRGLQLLFYSVGIGQISSEVPQNLSASRPQDRQFILSSKKLLLSDSGFYLCAWSTAGSGGSPLHFGNGTRLTVT.

The chain carries TRBV7-2 and TRBJ2-7; 14 bases are shared with TRBD2. Germline V CDR1 and CDR2: SGHTA, FQGNSA. The CDR3 contains 15 residues. The V gene end was trimmed by 5 bases and the J gene end by 7 bases; junction bases not matched to a gene: 7. In DNA, the CDR3 is TGTGCCAGCAGCCCCGGGACTAGCGGGGGAGGAGAGCAGTACTTC. It specifies CASSPGTSGGGEQYF.